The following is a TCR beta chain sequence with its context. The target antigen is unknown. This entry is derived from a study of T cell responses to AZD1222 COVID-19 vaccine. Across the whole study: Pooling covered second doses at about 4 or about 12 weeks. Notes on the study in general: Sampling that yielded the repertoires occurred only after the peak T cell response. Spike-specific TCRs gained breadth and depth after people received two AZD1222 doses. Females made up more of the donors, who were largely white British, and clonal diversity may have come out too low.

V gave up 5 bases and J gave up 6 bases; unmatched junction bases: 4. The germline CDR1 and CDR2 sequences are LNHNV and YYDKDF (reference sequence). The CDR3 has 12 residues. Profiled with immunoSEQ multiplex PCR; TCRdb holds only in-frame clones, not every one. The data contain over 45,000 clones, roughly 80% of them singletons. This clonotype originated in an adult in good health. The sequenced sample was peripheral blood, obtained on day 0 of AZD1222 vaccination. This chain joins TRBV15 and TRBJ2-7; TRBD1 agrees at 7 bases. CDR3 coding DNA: TGTGCCACCAGCCGCTCAGGGGGCGAGCAGTACTTC. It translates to CATSRSGGEQYF.